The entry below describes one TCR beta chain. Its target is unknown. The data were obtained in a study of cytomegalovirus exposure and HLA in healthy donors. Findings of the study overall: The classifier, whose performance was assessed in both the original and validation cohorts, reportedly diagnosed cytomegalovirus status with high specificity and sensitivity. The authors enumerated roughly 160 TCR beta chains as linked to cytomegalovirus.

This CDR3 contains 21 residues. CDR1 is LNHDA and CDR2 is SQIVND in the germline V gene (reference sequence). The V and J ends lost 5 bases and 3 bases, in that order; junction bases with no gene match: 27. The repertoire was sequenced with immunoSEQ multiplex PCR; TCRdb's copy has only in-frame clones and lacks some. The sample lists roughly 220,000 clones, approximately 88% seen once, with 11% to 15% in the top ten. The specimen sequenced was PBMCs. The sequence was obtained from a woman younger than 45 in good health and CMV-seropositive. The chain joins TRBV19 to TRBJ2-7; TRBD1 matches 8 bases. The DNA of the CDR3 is TGTGCCAGTAGTCCCAACAGGGACAGGCAACGAAACTCCCCCGTTTACTACGAGCAGTACTTC. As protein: CASSPNRDRQRNSPVYYEQYF.